The following is a TCR beta chain sequence with its context. The CDR3 totals 14 residues. V lost 6 bases, J lost 7 bases, and 10 bases stayed unmatched. CDR1 is PRHDT and CDR2 is FYEKMQ in the germline V gene (reference sequence). The data originate from a study of T-cell reconstitution after alpha-beta-depleted transplantation in children. As it was prepared, the TCRbeta library received unique molecular identifiers. TCRdb processed the PCR reads anew with MiXCR; each CDR3 protein has one entry. The repertoire consists of nearly 550,000 distinct CDR3 sequences, with around 20% occurring once and the leading ten covering approximately 3%.

The J gene is TRBJ1-1, the V gene TRBV13, with 8 bases aligning to TRBD1. The sequence came from a human donor who donated a stem cell graft to a child with acute lymphoblastic leukemia. Sequenced here: PBMCs from the stem cell graft donor, sampled from the stem cell graft. In DNA, the CDR3 is TGTGCCAGCAGGGGGACAGGCGTGGGGCTTGAAGCTTTCTTT. Its translation is CASRGTGVGLEAFF.